What follows are 10 T cell receptor beta chains derived from one specimen sequenced in a study of neurological immune-mediated disorders. TCRdb re-called the 5' RACE reads with MiXCR, one entry per CDR3 protein. The sample holds roughly 50,000 distinct CDR3 sequences, about 13% seen once. Material: PBMCs. These receptors came from a woman aged 60 to 75 with HTLV-1-associated myelopathy (HAM/TSP).

This clonotype showed up many times. The chain links TRBV18 to TRBJ1-3; 9 bases align to TRBD1. This CDR3 spans 17 amino acids. Germline V gene sequence: CDR1 KGHSH, CDR2 LQKENI. Trimming at V came to 3 bases and at J to 0 bases, leaving 6 bases not matched to a gene. The CDR3 DNA sequence: TGTGCCAGCTCACCCGGACAGGGGATCCTCTCTGGAAACACCATATATTTT. Translation: CASSPGQGILSGNTIYF.

In its sample, this clonotype was seen many times. This chain links TRBV11-2 with TRBJ2-5; TRBD1 is a possible D gene (5 bases). CDR3 length equals 15 residues. Trimming left V 5 bases short and J 0 bases short, with 13 bases between. The germline V gene has CDR1 SGHAT and CDR2 FQNNGV. DNA for the CDR3: TGTGCCAGCAGCACCAACAGGAATGACCAAGAGACCCAGTACTTC. Protein product: CASSTNRNDQETQYF.

This clonotype was counted ten times or more. CDR3 sequence: CASSYSLPGGRGSYEQYF. The DNA of the CDR3 is TGTGCCAGCAGTTACTCGCTCCCAGGCGGGAGGGGTTCCTACGAGCAGTACTTC. This chain connects TRBV6-5 to TRBJ2-7, with TRBD2 matching over 9 bases. Looked up from germline, CDR1 is MNHEY and CDR2 is SVGAGI. V shed 0 bases, J shed 1 base, and the junction held 10 bases outside the gene matches. The CDR3 is 18 residues long.

A note on this clonotype: This likely comes from a read error, as the CDR3 has no conserved phenylalanine or tryptophan at its end. V usage is TRBV7-9 and J usage is TRBJ1-6; 7 bases align to TRBD1. Germline V gives CDR1 SEHNR, CDR2 FQNEAQ (reference sequence). The length of the CDR3 is 15 residues. Losses at the gene ends were 5 bases for V and 10 bases for J; bases not matched to a gene: 11. CDR3 sequence (DNA): TGTGCCAGCAGCCCCGCGACAGGGCGGATATCACCCCTCCACGTT. It codes for CASSPATGRISPLHV.

As regards this clonotype: One end of the junction does not line up with germline, which may come from a read error. The chain links TRBV9 to TRBJ1-1; possible D gene TRBD1, 6 bases. Per germline, CDR1 SGDLS and CDR2 YYNGEE. The CDR3 runs 15 residues. CDR3 in amino acids: CASSPHRVRNTEAYF. CDR3 sequence (DNA): TGTGCCAGCAGCCCCCACAGGGTCAGGAACACTGAAGCTTACTTT.

This clonotype was observed at least ten times. The chain carries TRBV20-1 and TRBJ2-1; 7 bases map to TRBD2. V trimming: 3 bases; J trimming: 0 bases; junction bases outside the gene matches: 8. Germline CDR1 is DFQATT and CDR2 is SNEGSKA (reference sequence). This CDR3 comprises 16 residues. CDR3 nucleotide sequence: TGCAGTGCTAGGGAACTGGGGAGGGGCTCCTACAATGAGCAGTTCTTC. Translation: CSARELGRGSYNEQFF.

This clonotype was recorded at least ten times. The chain combines TRBV5-1 with TRBJ2-1, with D possibly being TRBD1 or TRBD2 (5 bases each). The CDR3 is 14 amino acids. Per the germline V gene, CDR1 is SGHRS and CDR2 is YFSETQ. V lost 0 bases and J lost 12, with 16 bases in between. The CDR3 reads CASSLESGPSGQFF. CDR3 nucleotides: TGCGCCAGCAGCTTGGAGTCGGGGCCTTCAGGGCAGTTCTTC.

Within the sample, this clonotype is medium-sized. V usage is TRBV4-1 and J usage is TRBJ1-2, with D perhaps TRBD1 (6 bases). Germline values: CDR1 MGHRA, CDR2 YSYEKL. CDR3 length: 13 residues. V was cut by 4 bases and J by 8 bases, with 14 bases left in between. In DNA form, the CDR3 reads TGCGCCAGCAGCCTGTCAGGGGTAGAGGGCTACACCTTC. This encodes CASSLSGVEGYTF.

In its sample, this clonotype was seen many times. The chain uses TRBV29-1 and TRBJ1-2, with TRBD1 identical over 8 bases. The CDR3 extends over 15 amino acids. Germline V gene lookup returns CDR1 SQVTM and CDR2 ANQGSEA. J gave up 4 bases and V 4 bases, and 11 bases lay outside the gene matches. In DNA, the CDR3 is TGCAGCGTTGTTACGCCCGGACAGGGCGGCTATGGCTACACCTTC. Translated: CSVVTPGQGGYGYTF. The variable domain in full, completed from reference TRBV29-1 and TRBJ1-2, reads SAVISQKPSRDICQRGTSLTIQCQVDSQVTMMFWYRQQPGQSLTLIATANQGSEATYESGFVIDKFPISRPNLTFSTLTVSNMSPEDSSIYLCSVVTPGQGGYGYTFGSGTRLTVV.

In this sample, this clonotype turned up many times. The rearrangement uses TRBV11-2 and TRBJ1-1; possibly TRBD1 for D (6 bases). Germline V lookup: CDR1 SGHAT, CDR2 FQNNGV. V lost 3 bases to trimming and J lost 4 bases, with 9 bases between them. The CDR3 runs 13 residues. This CDR3 reads CASSFRGATEAFF. The DNA for the CDR3 is TGTGCCAGCAGCTTTAGGGGGGCCACTGAAGCTTTCTTT.